What follows is one T cell receptor beta chain and its context. This entry comes from a study of control samples from healthy donors and cancer patients. Sequenced by immunoSEQ multiplex PCR; TCRdb stores in-frame clones only, minus some. The table includes 150,000 to 200,000 clones, around 88% detected once. This CDR3 contains 13 residues. The V end was cut by 6 bases, the J end by 2 bases, with 10 bases between. Germline V gene data show CDR1 as MNHEY and CDR2 as SVGAGI. The gene calls are TRBV6-5 and TRBJ1-2; a weak D match, TRBD1 (5 bases). The TCR sequence derives from a man younger than 35 in good health. Sequencing input: blood. The CDR3 loop reads CASSPGPNYGYTF. CDR3 nucleotide sequence: TGTGCCAGCAGCCCGGGGCCGAACTATGGCTACACCTTC.